This T cell receptor beta chain was found in a study of blood T cells in healthy people across ages (dated by TCRdb to between 2015 and 2017). About the full investigation: In model experiments, roughly one uniquely barcoded TCR beta cDNA molecule per two T cells was captured by template switching. Using deep sequencing normalized with unique cDNA molecular identifiers, the study measured how TCR beta repertoire diversity changes with age. The donors were split into four age groups: young (average around 15 years), middle-aged (more than 35), aged (over 55) and long-lived (approximately 80). Two additional independent replicas of 1 million unique cDNA reads from the same blood draw were analyzed for two donors (one aged 18 to 30 and one aged 80 or older).

Systemically healthy Caucasian individuals from Russia, about 38 in total and aged about 6 to 100 years, were included as donors. Each donor gave roughly 9 milliliters of peripheral blood, drawn into EDTA-treated Vacutainer tubes. Ficoll-Paque density-gradient centrifugation was used to isolate PBMCs, with at least 6 million per sample. Trizol reagent was used to extract total RNA from the PBMCs, yielding at least 6 micrograms per sample. Naive CD45RAhigh/CD27high T cell percentages were measured by flow cytometry on a PBMC aliquot from every donor. In this sample, this clonotype turned up a few times. The specificity of this receptor is unknown. No base quality values were provided; no much bigger clone lies one nucleotide off. The investigation overall reported the following: The percentage of naive T cells measured by flow cytometry correlated strongly with observed TCR beta diversity. Conclusive comparison of naive and antigen-experienced compartments was prevented by the profiling of bulk unsorted PBMCs. Estimates of total diversity based on one million sequenced T cells were considered lower bounds and underestimates. The long-lived group showed more naive CD4+ T cells, fewer expanded clones and increased TCR diversity than the aged group, suggesting age selection. As age increased, observed TCR beta diversity per million T cells dropped in a roughly linear way, and a significant reduction was already evident by age roughly 36. Because donor CMV infection status was unknown, age-related changes in expanded clonotypes were potentially confounded.

Library generation was performed with 5' RACE. Sequencing used an Illumina HiSeq 2500. A second PCR of about 6 to 12 cycles was run with a J-beta primer mix and a sample-barcoded 5' primer. A template-switch 5' adaptor carrying 12 random nucleotides introduced a unique molecular identifier onto each TCR beta cDNA molecule. Each sample yielded at least 2.5 million CDR3-containing paired-end reads. All of the RNA was converted into first-strand cDNA using the Mint cDNA synthesis kit, with a TRBC-specific oligonucleotide serving as the primer. All cDNA was treated with uracil-DNA glycosylase and then went through a first 18-cycle PCR with the universal primers M1SS and BC2_uni_R. In the source study's methods: For normalization, 1 million high-quality reads were randomly selected from each sample, with every read carrying a distinct molecular identifier. Reads with shared molecular identifiers were discarded instead of being binned into consensus sequences. CDR3 identification, clonotype clustering and error correction used MiTCR with a Q25 quality threshold and the strictest error-elimination algorithm. A nonparametric unseen species model with Euler transformation was used to estimate lower-bound total TCR beta diversity. TCRdb reprocessed the public reads (quality trimming at Q25 with fastp, clone calling with MiXCR) and kept in-frame beta chains. Rows are combined by CDR3 protein, so each entry shows the most common genes and DNA. What appears here as the V and J calls and clone size reflects TCRdb's work, not the paper's. This sample comprises more than 1,000,000 distinct CDR3 sequences, under 30% of them detected only once. About 0.8% of the sample lies in the top ten.

CDR1 is given as SQVTM and CDR2 as ANQGSEA, both from the germline V gene. The CDR3 has 12 amino acids, counting the end cysteine and phenylalanine. Only CDR3 DNA is held: 36 bases, read in frame from base 1. This sample also belongs to another study, concerning T cells of mothers and their children. The other study reports the following: Donors were nine systemically healthy Caucasian individuals: three mothers and their six children. cDNA synthesis used all of the extracted RNA, with 1.5 ug of RNA in each 15 ul reaction. Sample barcodes and 2-4 random nucleotides were added via the M1S primer in the second PCR. Each mother yielded over 9 million TCR beta CDR3 reads and each child 2.5 million to 3.5 million reads. Thymic selection shapes the output of TCR recombination in a similar way in related and unrelated pairs, and inherited differences have a minor effect. Normalized repertoire overlap in related mother-child pairs was always slightly higher than in unrelated mother-child pairs, but the difference was never significant. No persistent microchimeric T cell clones were detected, at a sensitivity of roughly 99 clones per million clonotypes. Deep NGS was used in the study to compare the TCR beta repertoires of mothers and children and to look for features that separate related mother-child pairs from unrelated individuals. Mothers averaged roughly 40 +/- 4 years of age and children averaged around 10 +/- 4 years. After adapters were ligated using NEBNext reagents, the libraries underwent 100+100 nt paired-end sequencing on an Illumina HiSeq 2000. To prevent cross-contamination, the mother and child libraries were prepared one month apart and sequenced in separate runs. For each donor, between about 450,000 and 2,300,000 distinct TCR beta clonotypes were identified. Naive TCR beta clonotypes were estimated from low-frequency clonotypes matched to each donor's FACS-determined naive share, without sorting.

The receptor's source is a girl aged 2-10 years in good health. The rearrangement combines TRBV29-1 with TRBJ2-5, with the D call tentatively TRBD1 or TRBD2, each fitting 5 bases. The J call is uncertain, as TRBJ2-7 better fits the DNA end. Material: blood. The bases are TGCAGCGTTGAAGGGGACCCTCACGAGCAGTACTTC. It is translated as CSVEGDPHEQYF.